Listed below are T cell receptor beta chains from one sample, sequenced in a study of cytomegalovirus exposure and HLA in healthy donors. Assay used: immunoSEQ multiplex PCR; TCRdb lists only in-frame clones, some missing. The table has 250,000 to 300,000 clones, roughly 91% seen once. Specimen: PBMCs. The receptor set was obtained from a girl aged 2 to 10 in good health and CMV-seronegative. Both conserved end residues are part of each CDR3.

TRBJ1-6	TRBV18	CASSPSTGGDSPLHF
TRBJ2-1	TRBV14	CASSQGYGNEQFF
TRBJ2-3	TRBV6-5	CASSRTASTDTQYF
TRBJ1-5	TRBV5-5	CASSFGTGGNQPQHF
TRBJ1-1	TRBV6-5	CASSYSPGHRNTEAFF
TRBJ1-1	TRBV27	CASRGPPNTEAFF
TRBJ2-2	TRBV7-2	CASSLAQRGLTGELFF
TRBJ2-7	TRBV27	CASSSGLAVYEQYF
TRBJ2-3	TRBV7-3	CASSPDRGTDTQYF
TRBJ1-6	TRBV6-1	CASSVPGRHNSPLHF
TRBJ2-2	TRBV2	CASRETGTVTGELFF
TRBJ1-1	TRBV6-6	CATTVNTEAFF
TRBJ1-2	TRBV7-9	CASSPHRTGQSGYTF
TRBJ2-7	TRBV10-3	CAISDPAMGPGYLPYEQYF
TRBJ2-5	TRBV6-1	CASSEYRRQETQYF
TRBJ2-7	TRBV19	CASSIAGTGIHEQYF
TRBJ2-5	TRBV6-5	CASSKPGLRETQYF
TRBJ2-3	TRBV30	CAWSGTGSSDTQYF
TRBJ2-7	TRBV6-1	CASSPRGSGEQYF
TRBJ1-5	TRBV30	CAWSTGSVGNQPQHF
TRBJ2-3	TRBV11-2	CASRRLAGGFNTQYF
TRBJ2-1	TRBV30	CAWSVHDEQFF
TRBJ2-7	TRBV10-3	CAISEPWDSSYEQYF
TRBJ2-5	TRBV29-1	CSVIGSGTAAETQYF
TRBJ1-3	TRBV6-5	CASRTGGTGNTIYF
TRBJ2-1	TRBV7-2	CASSRIAGGSYNEQFF
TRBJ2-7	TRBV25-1	CASSEGGAPRSQYF
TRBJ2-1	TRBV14	CASSQGSGADEQFF